This TCR beta chain is drawn from a study of blood T cell repertoires in COVID-19. TCRdb keeps only in-frame clones here, not all; method: immunoSEQ multiplex PCR. The repertoire consists of under 95,000 clones, with approximately 85% occurring once and the leading ten covering over 35%. From germline, CDR1 is LGHDT and CDR2 YNNKEL (reference sequence). The CDR3 has 15 amino acids. The V and J ends lost 6 bases and 5 bases, in that order; junction bases with no gene match: 8. The chain employs TRBV3-1 (or the pseudogene TRBV3-2) and TRBJ2-3; 10 nucleotides match TRBD1. Sequencing was done on a sample of peripheral blood. The TCR was taken from a human donor in a cohort sampled during active COVID-19. This CDR3 reads CASSPGTGERDTQYF. CDR3 coding DNA: TGTGCCAGCAGTCCCGGGACAGGGGAAAGAGATACGCAGTATTTT.